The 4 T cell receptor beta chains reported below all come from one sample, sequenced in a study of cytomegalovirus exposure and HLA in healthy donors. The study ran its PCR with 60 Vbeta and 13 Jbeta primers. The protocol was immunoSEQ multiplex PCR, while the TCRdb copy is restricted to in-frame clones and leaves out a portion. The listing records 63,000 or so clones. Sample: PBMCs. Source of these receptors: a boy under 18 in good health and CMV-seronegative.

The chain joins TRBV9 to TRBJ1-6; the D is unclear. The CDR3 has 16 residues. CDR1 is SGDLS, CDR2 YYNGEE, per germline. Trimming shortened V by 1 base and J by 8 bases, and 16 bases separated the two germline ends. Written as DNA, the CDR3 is TGTGCCAGCAGCGTATCTCCGGTGATGGGAGATTCACCCCTCCACTTT. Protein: CASSVSPVMGDSPLHF.

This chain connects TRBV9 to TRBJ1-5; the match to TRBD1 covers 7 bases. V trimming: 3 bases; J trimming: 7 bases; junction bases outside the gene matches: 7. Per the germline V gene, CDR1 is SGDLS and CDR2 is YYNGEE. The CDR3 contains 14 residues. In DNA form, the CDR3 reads TGTGCCAGCAGCGCGGGACAGTCAGGGCAGCCCCAGCATTTT. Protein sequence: CASSAGQSGQPQHF. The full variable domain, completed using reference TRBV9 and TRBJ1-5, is DSGVTQTPKHLITATGQRVTLRCSPRSGDLSVYWYQQSLDQGLQFLIQYYNGEERAKGNILERFSAQQFPDLHSELNLSSLELGDSALYFCASSAGQSGQPQHFGDGTRLSIL.

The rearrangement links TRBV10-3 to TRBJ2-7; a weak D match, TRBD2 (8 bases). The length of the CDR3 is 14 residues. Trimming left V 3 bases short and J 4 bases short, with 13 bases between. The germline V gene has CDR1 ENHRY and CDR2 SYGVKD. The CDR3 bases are TGTGCCATCAGTGAAGGGGGCGGGGGGTACGAGCAGTACTTC. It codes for CAISEGGGGYEQYF.

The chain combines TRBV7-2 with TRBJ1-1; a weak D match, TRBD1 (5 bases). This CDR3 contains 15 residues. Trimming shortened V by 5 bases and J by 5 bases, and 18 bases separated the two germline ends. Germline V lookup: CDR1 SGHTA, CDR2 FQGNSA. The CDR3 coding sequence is TGTGCCAGCAGCACCCGAACCGGGGGTCGGACTGAAGCTTTCTTT. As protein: CASSTRTGGRTEAFF.